These T cell receptor beta chains were read from a single sample in a study of PD-L1 blockade in urothelial cancer. The table came from immunoSEQ multiplex PCR; TCRdb's copy has only in-frame clones and leaves some out. The table lists some 52,000 clones, around 77% of them singletons. This specimen consisted of PBMCs, obtained around atezolizumab (anti-PD-L1) treatment. These receptors were taken from a man aged 65 to 79 with urothelial cancer. Each CDR3 is given with its conserved first and last residue. D genes are given only for firm matches. Size is omitted from some rows. Given values are once, few, many or a class for expanded clones.

CDR3 length: 17; clone size: NA; D gene: TRBD1; V gene: TRBV5-8; J gene: TRBJ1-1; CDR3 protein: CASSLAWGGQVNTEAFF; CDR3 DNA: TGTGCCAGCAGCTTGGCTTGGGGGGGACAGGTGAACACTGAAGCTTTCTTT
CDR3 length: 13; clone size: NA; D gene: TRBD2; V gene: TRBV6-1; J gene: TRBJ2-1; CDR3 protein: CASSPGAGGHKFF; CDR3 DNA: TGTGCCAGCAGCCCAGGAGCGGGGGGGCACAAGTTCTTC
CDR3 length: 15; clone size: once; D gene: NA; V gene: TRBV29-1; J gene: TRBJ2-2; CDR3 protein: CSSFSPLQGPGELFF; CDR3 DNA: TGCAGCTCCTTCTCACCCCTACAGGGCCCCGGGGAGCTGTTTTTT
CDR3 length: 13; clone size: NA; D gene: NA; V gene: TRBV19; J gene: TRBJ1-1; CDR3 protein: CASSIIGGTEAFF; CDR3 DNA: TGTGCCAGTAGTATTATAGGGGGCACTGAAGCTTTCTTT
CDR3 length: 13; clone size: NA; D gene: NA; V gene: TRBV11-3; J gene: TRBJ2-7; CDR3 protein: CASSFYQVDEQYF; CDR3 DNA: TGTGCCAGCAGCTTTTACCAGGTGGACGAGCAGTACTTC
CDR3 length: 15; clone size: NA; D gene: TRBD2; V gene: TRBV2; J gene: TRBJ2-3; CDR3 protein: CASSRTSGGADTQYF; CDR3 DNA: TGTGCCAGCAGTCGAACTAGCGGGGGAGCAGATACGCAGTATTTT
CDR3 length: 12; clone size: NA; D gene: NA; V gene: TRBV29-1; J gene: TRBJ1-1; CDR3 protein: CSVRGGYTEAFF; CDR3 DNA: TGCAGCGTTCGTGGGGGGTACACTGAAGCTTTCTTT
CDR3 length: 17; clone size: NA; D gene: TRBD2; V gene: TRBV11-3; J gene: TRBJ2-1; CDR3 protein: CASSGEKGLAGVNEQFF; CDR3 DNA: TGTGCCAGCAGCGGGGAAAAGGGACTAGCGGGAGTAAATGAGCAGTTCTTC
CDR3 length: 15; clone size: NA; D gene: TRBD1; V gene: TRBV5-1; J gene: TRBJ2-1; CDR3 protein: CASNSQGSSYNEQFF; CDR3 DNA: TGCGCCAGCAACTCACAGGGGAGCTCCTACAATGAGCAGTTCTTC
CDR3 length: 17; clone size: NA; D gene: NA; V gene: TRBV9; J gene: TRBJ1-4; CDR3 protein: CASSVEAQGRNNEKLFF; CDR3 DNA: TGTGCCAGCAGCGTAGAGGCCCAGGGGCGGAATAATGAAAAACTGTTTTTT
CDR3 length: 13; clone size: once; D gene: NA; V gene: TRBV5-6; J gene: TRBJ2-2; CDR3 protein: CASSPGHTGELFF; CDR3 DNA: TGTGCCAGCAGCCCCGGTCACACCGGGGAGCTGTTTTTT
CDR3 length: 16; clone size: once; D gene: NA; V gene: TRBV15; J gene: TRBJ2-3; CDR3 protein: CATSRDVGGVGDTQYF; CDR3 DNA: TGTGCCACCAGCAGGGACGTAGGGGGAGTGGGAGATACGCAGTATTTT
CDR3 length: 13; clone size: NA; D gene: NA; V gene: TRBV29-1; J gene: TRBJ1-1; CDR3 protein: CSVERDTNTEAFF; CDR3 DNA: TGCAGCGTTGAAAGGGACACTAACACTGAAGCTTTCTTT
CDR3 length: 16; clone size: NA; D gene: TRBD1; V gene: TRBV11-1; J gene: TRBJ1-1; CDR3 protein: CASRFGTGGTNTEAFF; CDR3 DNA: TGTGCCAGCAGATTTGGGACAGGGGGAACGAACACTGAAGCTTTCTTT
CDR3 length: 14; clone size: few; D gene: NA; V gene: TRBV6-1; J gene: TRBJ1-1; CDR3 protein: CASRPRRSDTEAFF; CDR3 DNA: TGTGCCAGCAGACCCAGACGCAGCGACACTGAAGCTTTCTTT
CDR3 length: 12; clone size: NA; D gene: NA; V gene: TRBV28; J gene: TRBJ2-1; CDR3 protein: CASSLRRNEQFF; CDR3 DNA: TGTGCCAGCAGTTTAAGGCGGAATGAGCAGTTCTTC
CDR3 length: 15; clone size: few; D gene: NA; V gene: TRBV5-4; J gene: TRBJ2-1; CDR3 protein: CASSFTGNWDNEQFF; CDR3 DNA: TGTGCCAGCAGCTTTACAGGGAATTGGGACAATGAGCAGTTCTTC
CDR3 length: 21; clone size: NA; D gene: TRBD1; V gene: TRBV7-6; J gene: TRBJ2-7; CDR3 protein: CASSLVRAGGVPWRPSYEQYF; CDR3 DNA: TGTGCCAGCAGCTTAGTGAGGGCAGGGGGAGTACCTTGGCGGCCCTCCTACGAGCAGTACTTC
CDR3 length: 16; clone size: NA; D gene: NA; V gene: TRBV4-1; J gene: TRBJ1-2; CDR3 protein: CASSQDSQAKVYGYTF; CDR3 DNA: TGCGCCAGCAGCCAAGACTCCCAGGCGAAGGTATATGGCTACACCTTC
CDR3 length: 15; clone size: NA; D gene: TRBD1; V gene: TRBV9; J gene: TRBJ1-5; CDR3 protein: CASSPGQGRDQPQHF; CDR3 DNA: TGTGCCAGCAGCCCCGGACAGGGCCGGGATCAGCCCCAGCATTTT
CDR3 length: 15; clone size: NA; D gene: TRBD1; V gene: TRBV5-1; J gene: TRBJ1-2; CDR3 protein: CASSRLQGANYGYTF; CDR3 DNA: TGCGCCAGCAGCCGTTTACAGGGGGCTAACTATGGCTACACCTTC
CDR3 length: 13; clone size: few; D gene: NA; V gene: TRBV5-6; J gene: TRBJ1-2; CDR3 protein: CASSVPGRYGYTF; CDR3 DNA: TGTGCCAGCAGCGTGCCCGGTCGCTATGGCTACACCTTC
CDR3 length: 14; clone size: once; D gene: TRBD1; V gene: TRBV7-3; J gene: TRBJ1-2; CDR3 protein: CASSLQGQGYGYTF; CDR3 DNA: TGTGCCAGCAGCTTACAGGGACAGGGCTATGGCTACACCTTC
CDR3 length: 16; clone size: NA; D gene: TRBD2; V gene: TRBV4-1; J gene: TRBJ2-3; CDR3 protein: CASSQPTSGRRGAQYF; CDR3 DNA: TGCGCCAGCAGCCAACCGACTAGCGGGAGGCGCGGGGCGCAGTATTTT
CDR3 length: 17; clone size: few; D gene: TRBD1; V gene: TRBV4-3; J gene: TRBJ2-3; CDR3 protein: CASSQGPGQVSTDTQYF; CDR3 DNA: TGCGCCAGCAGCCAAGGGCCGGGACAGGTTAGCACAGATACGCAGTATTTT
CDR3 length: 15; clone size: NA; D gene: NA; V gene: TRBV11-1; J gene: TRBJ1-1; CDR3 protein: CASSSGDRKNTEAFF; CDR3 DNA: TGTGCCAGCAGCTCAGGAGACAGAAAGAACACTGAAGCTTTCTTT